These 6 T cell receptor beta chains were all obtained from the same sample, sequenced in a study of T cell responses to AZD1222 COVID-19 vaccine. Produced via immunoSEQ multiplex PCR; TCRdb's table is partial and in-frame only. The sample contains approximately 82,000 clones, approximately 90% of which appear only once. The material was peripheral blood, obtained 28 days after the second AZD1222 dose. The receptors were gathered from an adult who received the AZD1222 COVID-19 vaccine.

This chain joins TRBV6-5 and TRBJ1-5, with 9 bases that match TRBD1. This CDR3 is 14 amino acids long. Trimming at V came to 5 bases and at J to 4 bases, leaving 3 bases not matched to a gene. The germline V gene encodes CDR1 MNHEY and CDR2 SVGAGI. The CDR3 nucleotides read TGTGCCAGCAGTAGGACAGGGGAGAATCAGCCCCAGCATTTT. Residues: CASSRTGENQPQHF.

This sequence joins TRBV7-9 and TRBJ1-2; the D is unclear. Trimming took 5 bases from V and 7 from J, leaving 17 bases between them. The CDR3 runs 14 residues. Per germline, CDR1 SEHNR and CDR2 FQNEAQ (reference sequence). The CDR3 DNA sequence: TGTGCCAGCAGCGCAAGTGCCCGGCGGGGTGGCTACACCTTC. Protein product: CASSASARRGGYTF.

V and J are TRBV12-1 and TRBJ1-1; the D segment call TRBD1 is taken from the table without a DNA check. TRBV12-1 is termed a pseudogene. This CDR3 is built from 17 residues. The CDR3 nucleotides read TGTGCCAGCAGCCCTGCGGGCAGGGGGCGTACGAACACTGAAGCTTTCTTT. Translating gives CASSPAGRGRTNTEAFF.

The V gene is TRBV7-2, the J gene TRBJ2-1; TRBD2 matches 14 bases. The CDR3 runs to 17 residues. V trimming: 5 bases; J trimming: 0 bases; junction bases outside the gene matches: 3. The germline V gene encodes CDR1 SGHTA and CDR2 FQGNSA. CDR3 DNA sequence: TGTGCCAGCAGCCCAGGACTAGCGGGGGGCTCCTACAATGAGCAGTTCTTC. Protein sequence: CASSPGLAGGSYNEQFF.

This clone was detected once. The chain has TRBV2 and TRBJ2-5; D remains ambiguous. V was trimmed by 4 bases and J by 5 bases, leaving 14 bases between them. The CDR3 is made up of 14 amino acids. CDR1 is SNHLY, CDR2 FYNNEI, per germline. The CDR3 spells CASSGPQGAETQYF. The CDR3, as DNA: TGTGCCAGCAGTGGGCCCCAAGGCGCGGAGACCCAGTACTTC.

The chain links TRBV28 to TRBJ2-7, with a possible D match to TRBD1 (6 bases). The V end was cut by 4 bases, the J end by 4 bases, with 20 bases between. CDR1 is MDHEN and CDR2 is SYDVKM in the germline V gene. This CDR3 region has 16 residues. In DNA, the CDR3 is TGTGCCAGCAGTTCCGCCGGGACACAAGGTCTGTACGAGCAGTACTTC. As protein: CASSSAGTQGLYEQYF.